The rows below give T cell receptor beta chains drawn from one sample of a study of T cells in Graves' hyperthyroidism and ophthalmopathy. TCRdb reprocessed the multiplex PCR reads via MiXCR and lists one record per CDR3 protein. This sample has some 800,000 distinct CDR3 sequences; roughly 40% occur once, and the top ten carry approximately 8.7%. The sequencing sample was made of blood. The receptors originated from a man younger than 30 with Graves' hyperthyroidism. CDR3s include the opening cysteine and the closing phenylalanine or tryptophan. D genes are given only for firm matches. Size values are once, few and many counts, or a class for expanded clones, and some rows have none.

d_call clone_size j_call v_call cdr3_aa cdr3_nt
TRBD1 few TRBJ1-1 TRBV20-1 CSARDLTGSRAEAFF TGCAGTGCTAGAGACCTGACAGGGTCCAGGGCTGAAGCTTTCTTT
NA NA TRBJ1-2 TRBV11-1 CASSVGGQGLNGYTF TGTGCCAGCAGCGTGGGGGGGCAGGGGCTCAATGGCTACACCTTC
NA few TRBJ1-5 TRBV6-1 CASSERTVSNQPQHF TGTGCCAGCAGTGAACGGACGGTTAGCAATCAGCCCCAGCATTTT
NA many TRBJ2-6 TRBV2 CAFWGDSGANVLTF TGTGCCTTTTGGGGGGATTCTGGGGCCAACGTCCTGACTTTC
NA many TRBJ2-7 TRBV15 CATSSDGAGDYYEQYF TGTGCCACCAGCAGTGATGGGGCAGGGGATTACTACGAGCAGTACTTC
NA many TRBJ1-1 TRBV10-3 CAISDRSGDTEAFF TGTGCCATCAGTGATCGGTCGGGGGACACTGAAGCTTTCTTT
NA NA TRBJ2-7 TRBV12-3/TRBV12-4 CASSFTGVWGEQYF TGTGCCAGCAGTTTCACCGGGGTTTGGGGCGAGCAGTACTTC
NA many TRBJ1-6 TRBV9 CASSQDTEPSYNSPLHF TGTGCCAGCAGCCAAGATACCGAACCCTCCTATAATTCACCCCTCCACTTT
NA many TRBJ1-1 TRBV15 CATAGGTDTEAFF TGTGCCACCGCGGGGGGCACGGACACTGAAGCTTTCTTT
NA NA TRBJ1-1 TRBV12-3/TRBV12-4 CVSSWGQNTEAFF TGTGTCAGCAGTTGGGGCCAGAACACTGAAGCTTTCTTT
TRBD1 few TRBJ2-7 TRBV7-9 CASSLLGQGTVTYEQYF TGTGCCAGCAGCTTACTCGGACAGGGGACCGTAACCTACGAGCAGTACTTC
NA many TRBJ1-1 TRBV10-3 CAISETGGTEAFF TGTGCCATCAGTGAGACGGGGGGCACTGAAGCTTTCTTT
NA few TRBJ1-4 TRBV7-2 CASSSVAGEKLFF TGTGCCAGCAGCTCAGTCGCGGGAGAAAAACTGTTTTTT
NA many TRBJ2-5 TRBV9 CASSVDEGVRETQYF TGTGCCAGCAGCGTTGACGAGGGAGTGAGGGAGACCCAGTACTTC
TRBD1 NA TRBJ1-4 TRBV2 CASKGGTGSEKLFF TGTGCCAGCAAGGGGGGGACAGGGTCAGAAAAACTGTTTTTT
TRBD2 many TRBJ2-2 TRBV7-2 CASSAGGSYTGELFF TGTGCCAGCAGCGCCGGGGGGTCCTACACCGGGGAGCTGTTTTTT
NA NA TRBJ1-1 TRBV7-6 CASSHSFTRGTGRVYTEAFF TGTGCCAGCAGCCATTCCTTCACCAGGGGCACAGGGAGAGTATACACTGAAGCTTTCTTT
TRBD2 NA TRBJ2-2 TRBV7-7 CASSLTLAGGFTGELFF TGTGCTAGCAGCTTGACACTAGCGGGAGGATTCACCGGGGAGCTGTTTTTT
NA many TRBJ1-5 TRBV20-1 CSVGTQNQPQHF TGCAGTGTTGGGACACAGAATCAGCCCCAGCATTTT
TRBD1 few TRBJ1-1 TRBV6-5 CASSLPQGVAFF TGTGCCAGCAGTCTCCCTCAGGGGGTAGCTTTCTTT
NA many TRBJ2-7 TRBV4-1 CASSLGRGIEQYF TGCGCCAGCAGCCTGGGACGGGGGATCGAGCAGTACTTC
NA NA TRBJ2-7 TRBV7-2 CASSLWEGATYEQYF TGTGCCAGCAGTTTATGGGAGGGGGCCACCTACGAGCAGTACTTC
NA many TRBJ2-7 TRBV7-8 CASSLVVGGSYEQYF TGTGCCAGCAGCTTAGTGGTTGGGGGGAGCTACGAGCAGTACTTC
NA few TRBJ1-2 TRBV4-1 CASSRTTASYGYTF TGCGCCAGCAGCCGAACTACAGCGTCCTATGGCTACACCTTC
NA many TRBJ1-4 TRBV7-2 CASRKEARNEKLFF TGTGCCAGCAGGAAGGAGGCCCGTAATGAAAAACTGTTTTTT
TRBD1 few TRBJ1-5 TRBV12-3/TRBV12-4 CASNGQGPNQPQHF TGTGCCAGCAACGGACAGGGACCCAATCAGCCCCAGCATTTT
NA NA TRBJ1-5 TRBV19 CASSMRGSEPFNQPQHF TGTGCCAGTAGTATGAGGGGGTCAGAACCTTTCAATCAGCCCCAGCATTTT
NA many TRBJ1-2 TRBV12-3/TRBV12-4 CASSFVTDNYGYTF TGTGCCAGCAGTTTTGTGACAGACAACTATGGCTACACCTTC
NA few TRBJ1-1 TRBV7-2 CASSQDAAGDTEAFF TGTGCCAGCAGCCAAGACGCAGCGGGGGACACTGAAGCTTTCTTT
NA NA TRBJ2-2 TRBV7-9 CASSITGTKGIPFTGELFF TGTGCCAGCAGCATTACCGGGACAAAGGGAATCCCCTTTACCGGGGAGCTGTTTTTT
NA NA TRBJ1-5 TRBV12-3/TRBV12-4 CASSLSGPAQPQHF TGTGCCAGCAGTTTATCGGGGCCCGCTCAGCCCCAGCATTTT
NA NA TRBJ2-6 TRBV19 CVSSILTEAF TGTGTCAGTAGTATCTTGACTGAAGCTTTC
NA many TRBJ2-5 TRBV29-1 CSVEDQRSSVGETQYF TGCAGCGTTGAAGATCAGAGGTCCTCCGTGGGGGAGACCCAGTACTTC
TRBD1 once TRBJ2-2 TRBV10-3 CASSYRMTGENTGELFF TGTGCCAGCAGTTATCGTATGACAGGGGAAAACACCGGGGAGCTGTTTTTT
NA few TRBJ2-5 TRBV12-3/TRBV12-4 CASSLGGPEETQYF TGTGCCAGCAGTTTAGGAGGGCCGGAGGAGACCCAGTACTTC
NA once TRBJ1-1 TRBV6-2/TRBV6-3 CASRYRYRNTEAFF TGTGCCAGCAGATACAGATACAGGAACACTGAAGCTTTCTTT
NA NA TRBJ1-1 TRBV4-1 CASTIRWPLPTEAFF TGCGCCAGCACCATTCGATGGCCTCTCCCCACTGAAGCTTTCTTT
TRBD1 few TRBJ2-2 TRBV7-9 CASSPDGQGRTGELFF TGTGCCAGCAGCCCGGATGGACAGGGTCGCACCGGGGAGCTGTTTTTT
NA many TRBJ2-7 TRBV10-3 CAIRETPGEQYF TGTGCCATCAGGGAAACTCCGGGGGAGCAGTACTTC
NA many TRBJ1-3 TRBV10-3 CAISLLDKGRNTIYF TGTGCCATCAGTCTACTGGACAAAGGGAGAAACACCATATATTTT
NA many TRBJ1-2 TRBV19 CASSITVPYGYTF TGTGCCAGTAGTATAACAGTACCATATGGCTACACCTTC
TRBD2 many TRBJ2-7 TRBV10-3 CAIRQLASSDEQYF TGTGCCATCAGGCAACTAGCGTCGAGCGACGAGCAGTACTTC
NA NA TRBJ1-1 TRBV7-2 CASSQEILRRDTEAFF TGCGCCAGCAGCCAAGAAATATTAAGGCGGGACACTGAAGCTTTCTTT
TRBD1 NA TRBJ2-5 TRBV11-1 CASSGLTGIGETQYF TGTGCCAGCAGCGGATTGACAGGGATAGGGGAGACCCAGTACTTC
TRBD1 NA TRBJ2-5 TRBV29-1 CSSDGTGEHETQYF TGCAGCAGTGATGGGACAGGGGAACATGAGACCCAGTACTTC
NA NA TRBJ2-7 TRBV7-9 CASSLSEAGRLHEQYF TGTGCCAGCAGCTTATCGGAGGCAGGGAGATTACACGAGCAGTACTTC
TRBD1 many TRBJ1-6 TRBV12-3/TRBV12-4 CASSSRGQGNSPLHF TGTGCCAGCAGCTCCAGGGGACAGGGGAATTCACCCCTCCACTTT
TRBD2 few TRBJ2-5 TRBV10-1 CASILAGGRETQYF TGCGCCAGCATCCTAGCGGGGGGGCGAGAGACCCAGTACTTC
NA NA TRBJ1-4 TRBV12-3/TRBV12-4 CASSRDPNLQLFF TGTGCCAGCAGCCGGGACCCGAACCTTCAACTGTTTTTT
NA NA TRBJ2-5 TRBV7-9 CASTPARISLGTQYF TGTGCCAGCACCCCTGCTCGGATTTCGCTCGGGACCCAGTACTTC